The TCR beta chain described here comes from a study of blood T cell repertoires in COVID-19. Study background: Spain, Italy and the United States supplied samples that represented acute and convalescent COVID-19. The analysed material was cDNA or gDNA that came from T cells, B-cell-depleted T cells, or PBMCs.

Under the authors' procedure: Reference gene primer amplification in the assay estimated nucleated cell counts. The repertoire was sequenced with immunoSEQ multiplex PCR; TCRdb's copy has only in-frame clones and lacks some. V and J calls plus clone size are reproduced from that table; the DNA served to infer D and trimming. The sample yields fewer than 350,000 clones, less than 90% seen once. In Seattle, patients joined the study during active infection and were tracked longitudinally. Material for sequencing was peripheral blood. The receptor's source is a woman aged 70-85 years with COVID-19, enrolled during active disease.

The CDR3 sequence: CATSDLWQKTYEQYF. In DNA, the CDR3 is TGTGCCACCAGTGATTTGTGGCAGAAAACCTACGAGCAGTACTTC. V and J are TRBV24-1 and TRBJ2-7; D remains unclear. Deletions cut 0 bases from V and 2 bases from J, with 10 bases between. Germline V gene lookup returns CDR1 KGHDR and CDR2 SFDVKD. CDR3 size: 15 residues.